Described below is a single T cell receptor (beta chain) sequence and its context. The data belong to a study of blood T cell repertoires in COVID-19. Study background: From T cells, B-cell-depleted T cells, or PBMCs came the material, which was cDNA or gDNA.

The V segment lost 10 bases and the J segment 0 bases; nucleotides outside the gene matches: 9. In germline, CDR1 is MNHEY, CDR2 SVGAGI. The CDR3 sequence is 15 residues long. Enrolment of Seattle patients took place during active infection, and they were followed longitudinally. Original data processing: Amplifying reference gene primers gave estimates of nucleated cell counts. Produced via immunoSEQ multiplex PCR; TCRdb's table is partial and in-frame only. V and J calls and clone size are given by that table; D and trimming were obtained from the DNA. The sample consists of about 250,000 clones, about 84% of them appearing once.

The specimen was peripheral blood. The chain carries TRBV6-5 and TRBJ1-1; 9 bases match TRBD1. The TCR sequence derives from an elderly woman with COVID-19, enrolled during active disease. The CDR3 coding sequence is TGTGCCATCGCGGGACAGGGAACGATGAACACTGAAGCTTTCTTT. Translation gives CAIAGQGTMNTEAFF.